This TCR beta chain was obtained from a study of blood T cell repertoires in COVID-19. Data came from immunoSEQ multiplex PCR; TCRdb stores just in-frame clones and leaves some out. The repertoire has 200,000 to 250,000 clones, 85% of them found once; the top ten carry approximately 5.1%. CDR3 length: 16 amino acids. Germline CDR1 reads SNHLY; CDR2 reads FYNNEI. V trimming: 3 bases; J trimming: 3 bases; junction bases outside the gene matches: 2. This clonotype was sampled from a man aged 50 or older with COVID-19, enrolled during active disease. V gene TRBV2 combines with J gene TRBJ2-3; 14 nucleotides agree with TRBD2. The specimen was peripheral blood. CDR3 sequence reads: CASSDRTSGGTDTQYF. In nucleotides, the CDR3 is TGTGCCAGCAGTGATAGGACTAGCGGGGGGACAGATACGCAGTATTTT.